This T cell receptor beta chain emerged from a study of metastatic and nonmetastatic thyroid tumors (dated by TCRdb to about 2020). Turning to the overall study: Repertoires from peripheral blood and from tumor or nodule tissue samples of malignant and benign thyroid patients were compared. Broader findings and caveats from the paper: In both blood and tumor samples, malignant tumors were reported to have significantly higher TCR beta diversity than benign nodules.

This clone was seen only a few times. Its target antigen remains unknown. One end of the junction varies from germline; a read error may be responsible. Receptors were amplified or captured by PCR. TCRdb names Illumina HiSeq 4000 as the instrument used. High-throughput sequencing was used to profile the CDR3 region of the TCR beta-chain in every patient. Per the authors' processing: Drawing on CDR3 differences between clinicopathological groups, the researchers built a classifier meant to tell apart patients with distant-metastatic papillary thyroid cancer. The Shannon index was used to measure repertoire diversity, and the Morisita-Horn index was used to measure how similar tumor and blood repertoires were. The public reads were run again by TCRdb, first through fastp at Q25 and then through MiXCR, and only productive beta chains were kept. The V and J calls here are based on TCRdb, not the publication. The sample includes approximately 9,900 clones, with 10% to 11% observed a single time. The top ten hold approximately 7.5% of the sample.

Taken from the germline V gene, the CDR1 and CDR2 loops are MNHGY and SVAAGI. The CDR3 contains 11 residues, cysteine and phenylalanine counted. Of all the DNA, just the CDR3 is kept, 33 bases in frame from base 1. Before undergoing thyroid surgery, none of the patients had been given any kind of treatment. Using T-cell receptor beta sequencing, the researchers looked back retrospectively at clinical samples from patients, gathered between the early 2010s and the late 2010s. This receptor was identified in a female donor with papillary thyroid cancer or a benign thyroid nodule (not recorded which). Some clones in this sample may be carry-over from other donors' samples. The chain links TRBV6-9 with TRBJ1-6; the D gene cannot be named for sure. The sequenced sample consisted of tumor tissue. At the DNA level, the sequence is TGTGCCATCAGTCTCGGTCACGGGCTCCACTTT. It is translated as CAISLGHGLHF.